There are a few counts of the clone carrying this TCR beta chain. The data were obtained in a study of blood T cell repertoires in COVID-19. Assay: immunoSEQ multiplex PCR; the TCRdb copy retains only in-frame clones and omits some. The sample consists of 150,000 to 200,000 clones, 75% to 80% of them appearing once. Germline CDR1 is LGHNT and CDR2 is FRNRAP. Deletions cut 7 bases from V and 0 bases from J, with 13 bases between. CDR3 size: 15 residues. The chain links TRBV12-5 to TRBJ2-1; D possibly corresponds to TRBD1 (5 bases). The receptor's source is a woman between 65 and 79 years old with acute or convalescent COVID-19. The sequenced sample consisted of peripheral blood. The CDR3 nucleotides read TGTGCTAGTGCCCCCAGGGATGTCTCCTACAATGAGCAGTTCTTC. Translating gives CASAPRDVSYNEQFF.